The rows below give T cell receptor beta chains drawn from one sample of a study of beta chain features in type 1 diabetes. Sequencing was performed with immunoSEQ multiplex PCR; in TCRdb, only in-frame clones are kept and a portion is missing. Altogether some 660,000 clones are present, over 13% being singletons, with the ten largest covering 0.035% to 0.04%. The sample comprised naive CD4+ T cells from blood. The source of these receptors is a man in his late teens or twenties with type 1 diabetes. CDR3s include the opening cysteine and the closing phenylalanine or tryptophan. The order of the fields is J gene, clone size, D gene, V gene, CDR3 length, CDR3 protein, CDR3 DNA. The D gene is left open where the match is weak. Size values are once, few and many counts, or a class for expanded clones, and some rows have none.

j_call: TRBJ1-2; clone_size: few; d_call: TRBD1; v_call: TRBV4-3; cdr3_length: 14; cdr3_aa: CASSQTGTGVGYTF; cdr3_nt: TGCGCCAGCAGCCAAACCGGGACAGGGGTAGGCTACACCTTC
j_call: TRBJ1-6; clone_size: .; d_call: TRBD1; v_call: TRBV4-3; cdr3_length: 18; cdr3_aa: CASSQDPKRQGYNSPLHF; cdr3_nt: TGCGCCAGCAGCCAAGACCCCAAGAGACAGGGCTATAATTCACCCCTCCACTTT
j_call: TRBJ2-1; clone_size: few; d_call: TRBD2; v_call: TRBV11-2; cdr3_length: 16; cdr3_aa: CASSLEILAGGGEQFF; cdr3_nt: TGTGCCAGCAGCTTAGAGATACTAGCGGGAGGGGGTGAGCAGTTCTTC
j_call: TRBJ2-3; clone_size: .; d_call: TRBD2; v_call: TRBV29-1; cdr3_length: 14; cdr3_aa: CSGRAGGRTDTQYF; cdr3_nt: TGCAGCGGTAGAGCGGGGGGGCGCACAGATACGCAGTATTTT
j_call: TRBJ2-6; clone_size: .; d_call: .; v_call: TRBV7-8; cdr3_length: 15; cdr3_aa: CASSLRAPGANVLTF; cdr3_nt: TGTGCCAGCAGCTTGAGAGCCCCTGGGGCCAACGTCCTGACTTTC
j_call: TRBJ2-1; clone_size: .; d_call: TRBD1; v_call: TRBV13; cdr3_length: 14; cdr3_aa: CASSDPKQGTEQFF; cdr3_nt: TGTGCCAGCAGCGACCCCAAACAGGGGACTGAGCAGTTCTTC
j_call: TRBJ1-1; clone_size: .; d_call: .; v_call: TRBV9; cdr3_length: 14; cdr3_aa: CASSVTGQSTEAFF; cdr3_nt: TGTGCCAGCAGCGTTACAGGGCAGAGCACTGAAGCTTTCTTT
j_call: TRBJ2-7; clone_size: .; d_call: .; v_call: TRBV23-1; cdr3_length: 14; cdr3_aa: CASSQKEDSYEQYF; cdr3_nt: TGCGCCAGCAGTCAAAAGGAGGACTCCTACGAGCAGTACTTC
j_call: TRBJ2-3; clone_size: few; d_call: .; v_call: TRBV19; cdr3_length: 14; cdr3_aa: CASSMEGKTDTQYF; cdr3_nt: TGTGCCAGTAGTATGGAGGGGAAAACAGATACGCAGTATTTT
j_call: TRBJ2-4; clone_size: few; d_call: .; v_call: TRBV2; cdr3_length: 14; cdr3_aa: CASSEYEEVGRAYF; cdr3_nt: TGTGCCAGCAGTGAATATGAGGAGGTTGGCAGGGCGTACTTC
j_call: TRBJ2-3; clone_size: few; d_call: TRBD2; v_call: TRBV14; cdr3_length: 16; cdr3_aa: CASSPWSSGDSRTQYF; cdr3_nt: TGTGCCAGCAGCCCCTGGAGTAGCGGGGACTCACGTACGCAGTATTTT
j_call: TRBJ2-1; clone_size: few; d_call: TRBD2; v_call: TRBV4-2; cdr3_length: 16; cdr3_aa: CASSQGGLAVYNEQFF; cdr3_nt: TGTGCCAGCAGCCAAGGTGGACTAGCGGTCTACAATGAGCAGTTCTTC
j_call: TRBJ1-4; clone_size: few; d_call: TRBD1; v_call: TRBV9; cdr3_length: 15; cdr3_aa: CASTDRRGLVEKLFF; cdr3_nt: TGTGCCAGCACCGACCGCAGGGGGCTAGTTGAAAAACTGTTTTTT
j_call: TRBJ2-2; clone_size: .; d_call: TRBD1; v_call: TRBV19; cdr3_length: 14; cdr3_aa: CASIGQGFTGELFF; cdr3_nt: TGTGCCAGTATAGGACAGGGATTCACCGGGGAGCTGTTTTTT
j_call: TRBJ2-4; clone_size: few; d_call: TRBD1; v_call: TRBV7-9; cdr3_length: 16; cdr3_aa: CASSPQGVIAKNIQYF; cdr3_nt: TGTGCCAGCAGCCCCCAGGGGGTCATAGCCAAAAACATTCAGTACTTC
j_call: TRBJ2-1; clone_size: .; d_call: .; v_call: TRBV7-6; cdr3_length: 12; cdr3_aa: CASSPGSNEQFF; cdr3_nt: TGTGCCAGCAGCCCGGGATCCAATGAGCAGTTCTTC
j_call: TRBJ2-3; clone_size: .; d_call: .; v_call: TRBV7-2; cdr3_length: 15; cdr3_aa: CASSLGDIRADTQYF; cdr3_nt: TGTGCCAGCAGCTTAGGGGACATACGGGCGGATACGCAGTATTTT
j_call: TRBJ2-3; clone_size: .; d_call: .; v_call: TRBV7-3; cdr3_length: 13; cdr3_aa: CASSTRGTDTQYF; cdr3_nt: TGTGCCAGCAGCACCCGGGGCACAGATACGCAGTATTTT
j_call: TRBJ2-7; clone_size: .; d_call: .; v_call: TRBV6-1; cdr3_length: 13; cdr3_aa: CASRSRGRDEQYF; cdr3_nt: TGTGCCAGCAGATCAAGGGGGAGAGACGAGCAGTACTTC
j_call: TRBJ2-7; clone_size: once; d_call: TRBD1; v_call: TRBV7-3; cdr3_length: 14; cdr3_aa: CASSRDSRTYEQYF; cdr3_nt: TGTGCCAGCAGTCGGGACAGCCGTACCTACGAGCAGTACTTC
j_call: TRBJ1-1; clone_size: .; d_call: .; v_call: TRBV5-1; cdr3_length: 14; cdr3_aa: CASSLDRPNTEAFF; cdr3_nt: TGCGCCAGCAGCTTGGATCGCCCGAACACTGAAGCTTTCTTT
j_call: TRBJ1-1; clone_size: .; d_call: TRBD1; v_call: TRBV28; cdr3_length: 14; cdr3_aa: CASITSGGWTEAFF; cdr3_nt: TGTGCCAGCATTACCTCAGGGGGCTGGACTGAAGCTTTCTTT
j_call: TRBJ2-3; clone_size: few; d_call: .; v_call: TRBV5-1; cdr3_length: 15; cdr3_aa: CASSSALGTSDTQYF; cdr3_nt: TGCGCCAGCAGCTCCGCATTGGGGACCTCGGATACGCAGTATTTT
j_call: TRBJ1-5; clone_size: few; d_call: TRBD1; v_call: TRBV19; cdr3_length: 13; cdr3_aa: CASSRDRGQPQHF; cdr3_nt: TGTGCCAGTAGCCGGGACAGGGGACAGCCCCAGCATTTT
j_call: TRBJ2-2; clone_size: .; d_call: .; v_call: TRBV6-5; cdr3_length: 14; cdr3_aa: CASRPAGNAGELFF; cdr3_nt: TGTGCCAGCAGACCAGCCGGGAATGCCGGGGAGCTGTTTTTT
j_call: TRBJ2-7; clone_size: once; d_call: .; v_call: TRBV11-2; cdr3_length: 15; cdr3_aa: CASARTGTLPYEQYF; cdr3_nt: TGTGCCAGCGCCAGAACCGGGACACTACCCTACGAGCAGTACTTC
j_call: TRBJ2-3; clone_size: .; d_call: .; v_call: TRBV27; cdr3_length: 16; cdr3_aa: CASSADDRLLTDTQYF; cdr3_nt: TGTGCCAGCAGCGCCGACGACCGACTCCTCACAGATACGCAGTATTTT
j_call: TRBJ2-5; clone_size: .; d_call: .; v_call: TRBV29-1; cdr3_length: 13; cdr3_aa: CSVERGRIETQYF; cdr3_nt: TGCAGCGTTGAAAGAGGTAGAATAGAGACCCAGTACTTC
j_call: TRBJ1-1; clone_size: few; d_call: .; v_call: TRBV4-1; cdr3_length: 15; cdr3_aa: CASSQRKIEAPEAFF; cdr3_nt: TGCGCCAGCAGCCAAAGGAAGATAGAAGCGCCTGAAGCTTTCTTT
j_call: TRBJ2-1; clone_size: many; d_call: .; v_call: TRBV14; cdr3_length: 13; cdr3_aa: CASSQESYNEQFF; cdr3_nt: TGTGCCAGCAGCCAAGAATCCTACAATGAGCAGTTCTTC
j_call: TRBJ2-5; clone_size: few; d_call: .; v_call: TRBV19; cdr3_length: 16; cdr3_aa: CASSIEKTPYGETQYF; cdr3_nt: TGTGCCAGTAGTATAGAGAAGACCCCCTACGGAGAGACCCAGTACTTC
j_call: TRBJ2-7; clone_size: .; d_call: TRBD2; v_call: TRBV27; cdr3_length: 15; cdr3_aa: CASTGTSGSTVEQYF; cdr3_nt: TGTGCCAGCACTGGGACTAGCGGGAGTACGGTCGAGCAGTACTTC
j_call: TRBJ2-5; clone_size: few; d_call: .; v_call: TRBV5-1; cdr3_length: 14; cdr3_aa: CASRFSGGQETQYF; cdr3_nt: TGCGCCAGCAGATTTTCCGGGGGCCAAGAGACCCAGTACTTC
j_call: TRBJ2-5; clone_size: .; d_call: .; v_call: TRBV2; cdr3_length: 14; cdr3_aa: CASSREVWGETQYF; cdr3_nt: TGTGCCAGCTCCAGAGAGGTTTGGGGAGAGACCCAGTACTTC
j_call: TRBJ2-7; clone_size: few; d_call: .; v_call: TRBV6-5; cdr3_length: 14; cdr3_aa: CASRLPGSTYEQYF; cdr3_nt: TGTGCCAGCAGGCTCCCGGGGTCCACCTACGAGCAGTACTTC
j_call: TRBJ1-1; clone_size: few; d_call: .; v_call: TRBV5-1; cdr3_length: 14; cdr3_aa: CASSYDGVDTEAFF; cdr3_nt: TGCGCCAGCAGCTACGACGGGGTAGATACTGAAGCTTTCTTT
j_call: TRBJ1-4; clone_size: .; d_call: .; v_call: TRBV7-9; cdr3_length: 14; cdr3_aa: CASSTRQGNEKLFF; cdr3_nt: TGTGCCAGCAGCACCCGTCAGGGAAATGAAAAACTGTTTTTT
j_call: TRBJ1-5; clone_size: few; d_call: TRBD1; v_call: TRBV27; cdr3_length: 14; cdr3_aa: CASTPGQGGQPQHF; cdr3_nt: TGTGCCAGCACTCCGGGACAGGGAGGGCAGCCCCAGCATTTT
j_call: TRBJ2-7; clone_size: few; d_call: TRBD1; v_call: TRBV5-1; cdr3_length: 14; cdr3_aa: CASSSGQGLGEQYF; cdr3_nt: TGCGCCAGCAGCTCGGGACAGGGTCTCGGAGAGCAGTACTTC
j_call: TRBJ2-7; clone_size: .; d_call: TRBD1; v_call: TRBV18; cdr3_length: 14; cdr3_aa: CASSARDRENEQYF; cdr3_nt: TGTGCCAGCTCAGCCCGGGACAGGGAAAACGAGCAGTACTTC
j_call: TRBJ2-2; clone_size: .; d_call: TRBD2; v_call: TRBV4-3; cdr3_length: 17; cdr3_aa: CASSQAPLAGAGGELFF; cdr3_nt: TGCGCCAGCAGCCAAGCCCCGCTAGCGGGGGCGGGCGGGGAGCTGTTTTTT
j_call: TRBJ2-5; clone_size: .; d_call: TRBD1; v_call: TRBV5-6; cdr3_length: 14; cdr3_aa: CASSSTGARETQYF; cdr3_nt: TGTGCCAGCAGCTCCACAGGGGCTCGTGAGACCCAGTACTTC
j_call: TRBJ2-1; clone_size: .; d_call: .; v_call: TRBV7-6; cdr3_length: 15; cdr3_aa: CASGLGGSSYNEQFF; cdr3_nt: TGTGCCAGCGGACTAGGGGGTTCTTCCTACAATGAGCAGTTCTTC
j_call: TRBJ2-2; clone_size: .; d_call: TRBD1; v_call: TRBV29-1; cdr3_length: 15; cdr3_aa: CSDGARDRGTGELFF; cdr3_nt: TGCAGCGATGGGGCCCGGGACAGAGGCACCGGGGAGCTGTTTTTT
j_call: TRBJ1-2; clone_size: few; d_call: .; v_call: TRBV4-2; cdr3_length: 16; cdr3_aa: CASSQDPWAIDYGYTF; cdr3_nt: TGTGCCAGCAGCCAAGATCCTTGGGCGATTGACTATGGCTACACCTTC
j_call: TRBJ2-5; clone_size: .; d_call: .; v_call: TRBV29-1; cdr3_length: 15; cdr3_aa: CSANLQGSKRETQYF; cdr3_nt: TGCAGCGCGAATTTACAGGGCTCGAAGAGAGAGACCCAGTACTTC
j_call: TRBJ2-3; clone_size: .; d_call: .; v_call: TRBV7-2; cdr3_length: 15; cdr3_aa: CASSLDYVRGDTQYF; cdr3_nt: TGTGCCAGCAGCTTAGATTACGTCAGGGGAGATACGCAGTATTTT
j_call: TRBJ2-3; clone_size: .; d_call: TRBD2; v_call: TRBV2; cdr3_length: 16; cdr3_aa: CASFSREPLSTDTQYF; cdr3_nt: TGTGCCAGCTTTTCGCGGGAGCCCCTTAGCACAGATACGCAGTATTTT
j_call: TRBJ2-2; clone_size: few; d_call: .; v_call: TRBV10-3; cdr3_length: 12; cdr3_aa: CAITVGSGELFF; cdr3_nt: TGTGCCATCACCGTAGGCTCCGGGGAGCTGTTTTTT
j_call: TRBJ1-5; clone_size: .; d_call: .; v_call: TRBV30; cdr3_length: 16; cdr3_aa: CAWSVRGSWGSRPQHF; cdr3_nt: TGTGCCTGGAGTGTACGAGGGTCCTGGGGGAGTCGGCCCCAGCATTTT
j_call: TRBJ1-5; clone_size: few; d_call: .; v_call: TRBV28; cdr3_length: 15; cdr3_aa: CASSPNAWIHQPQHF; cdr3_nt: TGTGCCAGCAGTCCAAATGCATGGATCCATCAGCCCCAGCATTTT
j_call: TRBJ1-4; clone_size: .; d_call: TRBD1; v_call: TRBV7-9; cdr3_length: 14; cdr3_aa: CASSTGQGSEKLFF; cdr3_nt: TGTGCCAGCAGCACCGGACAGGGTTCTGAAAAACTGTTTTTT
j_call: TRBJ2-3; clone_size: few; d_call: .; v_call: TRBV20-1; cdr3_length: 10; cdr3_aa: CSASGEKQYF; cdr3_nt: TGCAGTGCTAGCGGGGAGAAGCAGTATTTT
j_call: TRBJ1-2; clone_size: .; d_call: .; v_call: TRBV28; cdr3_length: 12; cdr3_aa: CASSRTVYGYTF; cdr3_nt: TGTGCCAGCAGCCGAACAGTCTATGGCTACACCTTC
j_call: TRBJ2-1; clone_size: few; d_call: .; v_call: TRBV5-4; cdr3_length: 14; cdr3_aa: CASSWQVAYNEQFF; cdr3_nt: TGTGCCAGCAGCTGGCAGGTAGCTTACAATGAGCAGTTCTTC
j_call: TRBJ2-7; clone_size: .; d_call: .; v_call: TRBV25-1; cdr3_length: 16; cdr3_aa: CASSENSAGRGDEQYF; cdr3_nt: TGTGCCAGCAGTGAAAACAGCGCGGGGAGAGGGGACGAGCAGTACTTC
j_call: TRBJ2-3; clone_size: few; d_call: .; v_call: TRBV19; cdr3_length: 12; cdr3_aa: CASSISTDTQYF; cdr3_nt: TGTGCCAGTAGTATTTCCACAGATACGCAGTATTTT
j_call: TRBJ2-7; clone_size: .; d_call: .; v_call: TRBV5-6; cdr3_length: 16; cdr3_aa: CASSLGLVGGSYEQYF; cdr3_nt: TGTGCCAGCAGCTTGGGACTAGTCGGTGGCTCCTACGAGCAGTACTTC
j_call: TRBJ1-4; clone_size: few; d_call: TRBD1; v_call: TRBV10-3; cdr3_length: 13; cdr3_aa: CAISEQGNEKLFF; cdr3_nt: TGTGCCATCAGTGAACAGGGGAATGAAAAACTGTTTTTT